Sequencing of this T cell receptor (beta chain) was carried out in a study of CD8+ T cells in alopecia areata. The wider study: Tofacitinib treatment spanned 6 to 18 months, with 6 months off drug afterward. Study-level findings and limits: It was lesional scalp, especially alopecia totalis/universalis, that showed higher clonality than normal scalp. A great number of expanded lesional clones endured in scalp and blood during tofacitinib.

With regard to this clone: Antigen unknown.

In each case, RNA was isolated and then reverse transcribed into cDNA as the sequencing template. Clones were read by immunoSEQ multiplex PCR, and TCRdb kept only the in-frame ones, dropping some. The sample has over 85,000 clones, 60% to 80% seen once. Stated treatment: oral pan-JAK inhibitor, 5-10 mg twice daily. It was from alopecia areata patients that lesional scalp punch biopsies and peripheral blood were collected. The clonotype was recovered from a human donor with alopecia areata. Sequenced here: CD8+ T cells sorted from blood, sampled at approximately week 44, from a patient treated with tofacitinib.

CDR3 loop: CASSYLGTSGEQYF. In DNA, the CDR3 is TGTGCCAGCAGCTACTTAGGGACTAGCGGCGAGCAGTACTTC. The V and J genes are TRBV5-6 and TRBJ2-7; 11 nucleotides match TRBD2. CDR3 size: 14 residues. Trimming removed 3 bases from V and 6 bases from J; junction bases left unmatched: 5. The V gene's germline CDR1 is SGHDT and CDR2 YYEEEE. Combining the CDR3 with reference TRBV5-6 and TRBJ2-7 gives the whole variable domain DAGVTQSPTHLIKTRGQQVTLRCSPKSGHDTVSWYQQALGQGPQFIFQYYEEEERQRGNFPDRFSGHQFPNYSSELNVNALLLGDSALYLCASSYLGTSGEQYFGPGTRLTVT.